Below are 24 T cell receptor beta chains sequenced from a single sample in a study of blood T cells in healthy people across ages. Primers used in a second PCR of roughly 6 to 11 cycles were a sample-barcoded 5' primer and a J-beta primer mix. One entry per CDR3 protein results from TCRdb running MiXCR on the 5' RACE reads. The sample contains some 1,500,000 distinct CDR3 sequences, approximately 43% of which appear only once. Sequenced: blood. Source of these receptors: a young woman in good health.

The rearrangement joins TRBV24-1 to TRBJ2-3; 10 nucleotides line up with TRBD2. V was clipped by 2 bases and J by 0 bases; unmatched bases: 4. Germline V gene lookup returns CDR1 KGHDR and CDR2 SFDVKD. This CDR3 is 17 amino acids long. The DNA for the CDR3 is TGTGCCACCAGTGATTCTCCGACTAGCGGGAGCACAGATACGCAGTATTTT. The encoded protein is CATSDSPTSGSTDTQYF.

The sample holds one count of this clonotype. V usage is TRBV7-3 and J usage is TRBJ2-2, with D tentatively TRBD1 or TRBD2 (5 bases each). The CDR3 has 20 residues. CDR1 SGHTA and CDR2 FQGTGA come from the germline V gene. V lost 3 bases, J lost 2 bases, and 25 bases lay in between. The CDR3 reads CASSFGSQRLARGNTGELFF. DNA of the CDR3: TGTGCCAGCAGCTTCGGCTCCCAGCGTCTTGCGAGGGGAAACACCGGGGAGCTGTTTTTT.

The CDR3 region has the DNA TGCAGTGCCTATAGCGGGGGGTTCTACAATGAGCAGTTCTTC. It codes for CSAYSGGFYNEQFF. This chain joins TRBV20-1 and TRBJ2-1, with 10 bases that match TRBD2. The CDR3 runs 14 residues. After removal of 6 bases from V and 3 bases from J, the junction contained 5 bases not matched to a gene. Germline loops: CDR1 DFQATT, CDR2 SNEGSKA (reference sequence).

This clonotype was recorded a few times. The chain links TRBV28 to TRBJ1-4; D uncertain. CDR1 is MDHEN and CDR2 is SYDVKM in the germline V gene. There are 13 residues in the CDR3. V was cut by 5 bases and J by 5 bases, with 9 bases left in between. CDR3 bases: TGTGCCAGCAGTCTGACTAGCAATGAAAAACTGTTTTTT. This encodes CASSLTSNEKLFF.

The genes are TRBV7-8 and TRBJ1-2; D unresolved. In germline, CDR1 is SGHVS, CDR2 FQNEAQ. CDR3 size: 18 residues. V lost 0 bases to trimming and J lost 4 bases, with 21 bases between them. The chain's CDR3 is CASSLALYRSETIYGYTF. The CDR3, as DNA: TGTGCCAGCAGCTTAGCTCTATACCGATCAGAAACCATCTATGGCTACACCTTC. Using reference TRBV7-8 and TRBJ1-2 for the parts outside the CDR3, the full variable domain is GAGVSQSPRYKVAKRGQDVALRCDPISGHVSLFWYQQALGQGPEFLTYFQNEAQLDKSGLPSDRFFAERPEGSVSTLKIQRTQQEDSAVYLCASSLALYRSETIYGYTFGSGTRLTVV.

This clonotype was counted between two and nine times. This rearrangement joins TRBV9 to TRBJ1-3, with a tentative D call TRBD1 (6 bases). CDR3 length equals 14 residues. Germline assignment: CDR1 SGDLS and CDR2 YYNGEE. Between the trimmed V and J ends, which lost 0 bases and 8 bases, there was a span of 12 bases. The CDR3 DNA sequence: TGTGCCAGCAGCGTAGGTGGGGGCGGACACACCATATATTTT. It is translated as CASSVGGGGHTIYF.

J is TRBJ2-3 and V is TRBV7-2, with D unclear. This CDR3 has 14 amino acids. V was pared by 5 bases and J by 0 bases, with 9 bases between. Per germline, CDR1 SGHTA and CDR2 FQGNSA. The CDR3: CASSAALSTDTQYF. The CDR3 coding sequence is TGTGCCAGCAGCGCAGCTCTCAGCACAGATACGCAGTATTTT.

This clonotype was detected many times. This rearrangement joins TRBV3-1 to TRBJ2-3; weak D call: TRBD1 (5 bases). The V gene's germline CDR1 is LGHDT and CDR2 YNNKEL (reference sequence). The CDR3 runs to 13 residues. Trimming cost V 1 base and J 5 bases, with 7 bases left between them. The CDR3 region is CASSQARGDTQYF. DNA for the CDR3: TGTGCCAGCAGCCAAGCTAGGGGAGATACGCAGTATTTT.

The rearrangement uses TRBV5-1 and TRBJ2-1, with 11 bases lining up with TRBD2. V was clipped by 7 bases and J by 9 bases; unmatched bases: 9. Germline values: CDR1 SGHRS, CDR2 YFSETQ. This CDR3 comprises 14 residues. CDR3 DNA: TGCGCCAGCGCGCCGGGGACTAGCGGTGGTGAGCAGTTCTTC. Its protein product is CASAPGTSGGEQFF. Full variable domain (remainder filled in from reference TRBV5-1 and TRBJ2-1): KAGVTQTPRYLIKTRGQQVTLSCSPISGHRSVSWYQQTPGQGLQFLFEYFSETQRNKGNFPGRFSGRQFSNSRSEMNVSTLELGDSALYLCASAPGTSGGEQFFGPGTRLTVL.

The chain uses TRBV29-1 and TRBJ2-1; D is uncertain. Germline V gene lookup returns CDR1 SQVTM and CDR2 ANQGSEA. Trimming took 1 base from V and 2 from J, leaving 12 bases between them. CDR3 length equals 15 residues. The chain's CDR3 is CSVEGGANPYNEQFF. The DNA for the CDR3 is TGCAGCGTTGAAGGCGGTGCGAACCCCTACAATGAGCAGTTCTTC.

There are a few counts of this clonotype. The J gene is TRBJ2-1, the V gene TRBV28; 11 nucleotides agree with TRBD2. V dropped 7 bases and J dropped 9; count of bases not matched to a gene: 8. The CDR3 runs to 14 residues. The germline V gene encodes CDR1 MDHEN and CDR2 SYDVKM. The CDR3, as DNA: TGTGCCAGCAATCTAGCGGGAGGTAACGGTGAGCAGTTCTTC. Amino acids: CASNLAGGNGEQFF.

J is TRBJ2-7 and V is TRBV6-2 or TRBV6-3; 9 nucleotides align to TRBD2. Per germline, CDR1 MNHEY and CDR2 SVGEGT. V lost 2 bases, J lost 4 bases, and 6 bases stayed unmatched. The CDR3 has 15 amino acids. CDR3 DNA: TGTGCCAGCAGTTACCCCGGCGGGAGGGGTTACGAGCAGTACTTC. It translates to CASSYPGGRGYEQYF.

Comment on this clonotype: A much larger clone sits a single nucleotide away, making a read error possible. The chain carries TRBV7-2 and TRBJ1-2, with D hard to call. The CDR3 sequence is 14 residues long. In germline, CDR1 is SGHTA, CDR2 FQGNSA. The CDR3 DNA reads TGTGCCGGCAGCTTAGGCAGAAGTCCCTATGGCTACACCTTC. Amino acids: CAGSLGRSPYGYTF.

This chain uses TRBV5-1 with TRBJ2-1, with 8 bases that match TRBD2. The V gene's germline CDR1 is SGHRS and CDR2 YFSETQ. The CDR3 spans 14 residues. V was clipped by 2 bases and J by 7 bases; unmatched bases: 5. CDR3 DNA sequence: TGCGCCAGCAGCTTATGGACTAGCTCAAATGAGCAGTTCTTC. Amino acids: CASSLWTSSNEQFF.

This rearrangement joins TRBV7-2 to TRBJ2-3; 7 bases fit TRBD1. The CDR3 is 14 residues long. V lost 3 bases to trimming and J lost 4 bases; unmatched junction nucleotides: 4. The germline gives CDR1 SGHTA, CDR2 FQGNSA. The CDR3 loop is CASSLTGWADTQYF. The CDR3, as DNA: TGTGCCAGCAGCTTGACAGGGTGGGCAGATACGCAGTATTTT.

The genes are TRBV6-5 and TRBJ1-1; no definite D call. This CDR3 has 14 amino acids. The V gene lost 6 bases and the J gene lost 6 bases, with 17 bases spanning the gap. Germline V lookup: CDR1 MNHEY, CDR2 SVGAGI. In DNA form, the CDR3 reads TGTGCCAGCAGCCCTGAAATCCCAGGCGCTGAAGCTTTCTTT. It codes for CASSPEIPGAEAFF.

This clonotype was found many times. The genes are TRBV6-2 or TRBV6-3 and TRBJ2-7; perhaps TRBD2 as D (5 bases). Germline assignment: CDR1 MNHEY and CDR2 SVGEGT. The V and J ends lost 3 bases and 3 bases respectively, with 12 bases between them. The CDR3 has 14 amino acids. CDR3 coding DNA: TGTGCCAGCAGTTATTCCCCCGAGGGCTACGAGCAGTACTTC. It yields the protein CASSYSPEGYEQYF.

Points on this clonotype: The conserved final phenylalanine or tryptophan is absent from the CDR3, which likely points to a read error. V usage is TRBV5-1 and J usage is TRBJ2-7, with TRBD2 matching over 12 bases. The CDR3 is 16 residues long. With V trimmed by 3 bases and J by 3 bases, 7 bases remained unmatched. Germline values: CDR1 SGHRS, CDR2 YFSETQ. CDR3 loop: CASSSATSGGFYEQYL. Written as DNA, the CDR3 is TGCGCCAGCAGCTCGGCAACTAGCGGGGGGTTCTACGAGCAGTACCTC.

This chain joins TRBV2 and TRBJ2-7; D gene ambiguous. The CDR3 consists of 14 residues. Germline V gene data show CDR1 as SNHLY and CDR2 as FYNNEI. The V end was cut by 4 bases, the J end by 1 base, with 11 bases between. The DNA for the CDR3 is TGTGCCAGCAGTGGAACCTTGGGTTCCTACGAGCAGTACTTC. Translated, it gives CASSGTLGSYEQYF.

This chain uses TRBV27 with TRBJ1-5; D is unclear. Trimming pared 5 bases from V and 0 bases from J, leaving 11 bases between. The V gene's germline CDR1 is MNHEY and CDR2 SMNVEV (reference sequence). The CDR3 loop spans 15 amino acids. The CDR3 DNA is TGTGCCAGCAGTCCGTCCTGGGATAGCAATCAGCCCCAGCATTTT. Its protein is CASSPSWDSNQPQHF.

This clonotype occurred a few times. The rearrangement joins TRBV10-3 to TRBJ1-2; 7 bases are shared with TRBD1. CDR3 length equals 15 residues. The ends lost 4 bases at V and 1 base at J; junction bases unmatched: 6. Germline CDR1 reads ENHRY; CDR2 reads SYGVKD. The CDR3 nucleotides read TGTGCCATCAGTGCGTGGGACAGCCGTAACTATGGCTACACCTTC. Translation gives CAISAWDSRNYGYTF.

This clonotype has only a few counts. This rearrangement joins TRBV10-1 to TRBJ2-3; D remains unclear. V was trimmed by 7 bases and J by 0 bases, leaving 14 bases between them. This CDR3 is built from 15 residues. Germline CDR1 reads WNHNN; CDR2 reads SYGVQD (reference sequence). CDR3 region: CASTKPVTSTDTQYF. The DNA for the CDR3 is TGCGCCAGCACAAAGCCGGTTACTAGCACAGATACGCAGTATTTT.

The rearrangement links TRBV30 to TRBJ1-4, with D uncertain. The germline V and J ends were trimmed by 1 base and 7 bases, with 4 bases remaining between them. The CDR3 is 11 amino acids. CDR1 GTSNPN and CDR2 SVGIG come from the germline V gene (reference sequence). The CDR3 here is CAWSEGEKLFF. The CDR3 nucleotides are TGTGCCTGGAGTGAGGGTGAAAAACTGTTTTTT.

The V call is TRBV6-4, the J call TRBJ2-1, with TRBD2 matching over 11 bases. This CDR3 contains 19 residues. The germline V gene has CDR1 MRHNA and CDR2 SNTAGT. V gave up 8 bases and J gave up 2 bases; unmatched junction bases: 17. CDR3 DNA sequence: TGTGCCAGCCCCTCCAGGGGTAGCGGGGGGGTCAGCACCTACAATGAGCAGTTCTTC. This translates into CASPSRGSGGVSTYNEQFF.